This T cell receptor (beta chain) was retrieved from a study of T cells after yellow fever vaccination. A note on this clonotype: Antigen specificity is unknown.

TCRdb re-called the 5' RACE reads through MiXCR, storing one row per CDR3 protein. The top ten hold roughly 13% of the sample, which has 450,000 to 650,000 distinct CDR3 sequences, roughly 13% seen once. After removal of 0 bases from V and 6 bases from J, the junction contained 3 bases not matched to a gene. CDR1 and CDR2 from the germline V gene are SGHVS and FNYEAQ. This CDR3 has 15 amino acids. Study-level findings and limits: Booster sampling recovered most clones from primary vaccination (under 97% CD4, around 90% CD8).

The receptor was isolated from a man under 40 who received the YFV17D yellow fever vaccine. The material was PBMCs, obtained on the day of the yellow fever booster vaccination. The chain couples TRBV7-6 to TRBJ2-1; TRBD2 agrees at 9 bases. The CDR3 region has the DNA TGTGCCAGCAGCTTAGCTAGCGGGAGTGGCAATGAGCAGTTCTTC. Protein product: CASSLASGSGNEQFF. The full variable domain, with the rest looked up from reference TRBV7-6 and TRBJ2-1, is GAGVSQSPRYKVTKRGQDVALRCDPISGHVSLYWYRQALGQGPEFLTYFNYEAQQDKSGLPNDRFSAERPEGSISTLTIQRTEQRDSAMYRCASSLASGSGNEQFFGPGTRLTVL.